This T cell receptor (beta chain) was sequenced for a study of vaccination effects on CD4 cells after COVID-19. Across the study: Either the BNT162b2 or mRNA-1273 vaccine was given to participants in two doses. Regarding the study as a whole: Just 1 of 255 vaccine-induced clones in healthy recipients was cross-reactive.

Assay: immunoSEQ multiplex PCR; the TCRdb copy retains only in-frame clones and omits some. The table includes roughly 56,000 clones, roughly 80% detected once. It was after around eleven days of culture that CD4+ T cells were isolated. None of these healthy vaccinees had been infected with SARS-CoV-2 before vaccination. IL-2 medium supplanted half the medium on days 3 and 7. Germline V CDR1 and CDR2: ENHRY, SYGVKD. J gave up 2 bases and V 4 bases, and 2 bases lay outside the gene matches. The CDR3 spans 15 residues. As for this clone: Its matching antigen is unknown.

Sequenced here: CD4+ T cells from PBMCs cultured without peptide, sampled before COVID-19 vaccination. The V gene is TRBV10-3, the J gene TRBJ2-1; TRBD1 matches at 10 bases. The TCR was taken from a human donor who received a COVID-19 vaccine. In DNA, the CDR3 is TGTGCCATCAGTGGGGGACAGGGGACCTACAATGAGCAGTTCTTC. Translated: CAISGGQGTYNEQFF.